The next 3 T cell receptor beta chains were all read from a single sample in a study of cytotoxic CD8 clonotypes in ibrutinib-treated CLL. Data came from immunoSEQ multiplex PCR; TCRdb stores just in-frame clones and leaves some out. The profile shows about 50,000 clones, more than 70% of them singletons. The sequencing used PBMCs, collected after 12 months of ibrutinib treatment. The origin of the receptors is a human donor with chronic lymphocytic leukemia.

This clone has just one count. V and J are TRBV6-6 and TRBJ2-7, with TRBD1 as a possible D gene (5 bases). This CDR3 comprises 13 residues. V was cut by 5 bases and J by 6 bases, with 14 bases left in between. Germline loops: CDR1 MNHNY, CDR2 SVGAGI (reference sequence). CDR3 nucleotide sequence: TGTGCCAGCAGTGCCACCGGTAGGGGCGAGCAGTACTTC. It encodes CASSATGRGEQYF.

V gene TRBV10-2 combines with J gene TRBJ2-7, with TRBD2 identical over 7 bases. This CDR3 comprises 13 residues. Germline V CDR1 and CDR2: WSHSY, SAAADI. V shed 9 bases and J 0 bases; nucleotides not matched to a gene: 5. As DNA, the CDR3 is TGCGCCAGTTCCCGGGACTACTCCTACGAGCAGTACTTC. Translation gives CASSRDYSYEQYF.

This sequence joins TRBV11-2 and TRBJ2-7; D uncertain. The CDR3 extends over 13 amino acids. V was shortened by 2 bases and J by 7 bases, with 12 bases between the two germline ends. Per germline, CDR1 SGHAT and CDR2 FQNNGV. DNA for the CDR3: TGTGCCAGCAGCTTATTTCTGGGTGAGGAGCAGTACTTC. Encoded protein: CASSLFLGEEQYF.